The 12 T cell receptor beta chains in this list originate from one sample, sequenced in a study of blood T cell repertoires in COVID-19. Assay used: immunoSEQ multiplex PCR; TCRdb lists only in-frame clones, some missing. The sample contains fewer than 150,000 clones, around four fifths of which appear only once. The specimen sequenced was peripheral blood. The receptors were sampled from a woman aged 40 to 50 with acute or convalescent COVID-19.

The chain combines TRBV5-6 with TRBJ1-1; weak D call: TRBD1 (6 bases). CDR1 is SGHDT, CDR2 YYEEEE, per germline. Trimming left V 0 bases short and J 7 bases short, with 13 bases between. The CDR3 is made up of 14 amino acids. CDR3 in DNA: TGTGCCAGCAGCTTGGTGGCAGGGGCGGGTGAAGCTTTCTTT. As protein: CASSLVAGAGEAFF.

The sample holds a few counts of this clone. The chain is built from TRBV5-5 and TRBJ2-7; 10 nucleotides agree with TRBD2. The length of the CDR3 is 18 residues. V shed 0 bases, J shed 0 bases, and the junction held 9 bases outside the gene matches. The germline V gene has CDR1 SGHKS and CDR2 YYEKEE (reference sequence). CDR3 residues: CASSLGPVLAGNSYEQYF. The DNA for the CDR3 is TGTGCCAGCAGCTTGGGGCCCGTACTAGCGGGGAACTCCTACGAGCAGTACTTC.

This rearrangement joins TRBV5-1 to TRBJ1-1; the D gene is possibly TRBD1 (6 bases). The CDR3 totals 14 residues. CDR1 and CDR2 from the germline V gene are SGHRS and YFSETQ. With 0 bases removed from V and 3 bases from J, the gap between germline ends came to 9 bases. CDR3 sequence reads: CASSLGQGHTEAFF. The CDR3 bases are TGCGCCAGCAGCTTGGGTCAGGGGCACACTGAAGCTTTCTTT.

This chain links TRBV7-3 with TRBJ2-1, with TRBD2 identical over 9 bases. CDR1 and CDR2 from the germline V gene are SGHTA and FQGTGA. The V and J ends lost 2 bases and 2 bases, in that order; junction bases with no gene match: 19. The length of the CDR3 is 21 residues. CDR3 sequence reads: CASSLRLPSGVYASPYNEQFF. CDR3 nucleotide sequence: TGTGCCAGCAGCTTACGTCTGCCTAGCGGGGTGTATGCCTCCCCCTACAATGAGCAGTTCTTC.

This clone was detected a few times. The V call is TRBV6-6, the J call TRBJ2-2, with D perhaps matching TRBD1 (5 bases). The V gene lost 5 bases and the J gene lost 4 bases, with 11 bases spanning the gap. Germline-derived CDR1 and CDR2 are MNHNY and SVGAGI (reference sequence). This CDR3 region has 14 residues. CDR3 sequence: CASSRPGSTGELFF. The CDR3 coding sequence is TGTGCCAGCAGTCGACCAGGGTCCACCGGGGAGCTGTTTTTT.

The J gene is TRBJ1-1, the V gene TRBV6-5; TRBD1 matches at 7 bases. The junction had 3 bases not matched to a gene; V was cut back by 0 bases and J by 5 bases. In germline, CDR1 is MNHEY, CDR2 SVGAGI. This CDR3 has 14 amino acids. CDR3 nucleotides: TGTGCCAGCAGTTACTCAAGGGGGCGGACTGAAGCTTTCTTT. Translated, it gives CASSYSRGRTEAFF.

V usage is TRBV6-6 and J usage is TRBJ1-2; 9 nucleotides line up with TRBD1. The CDR3 loop spans 14 amino acids. Germline values: CDR1 MNHNY, CDR2 SVGAGI (reference sequence). With V trimmed by 6 bases and J by 12 bases, 14 bases remained unmatched. CDR3 nucleotides: TGTGCCAGCAGAAGTGGGACAGGGTCGAGGGGAGACACCTTC. Amino acid sequence: CASRSGTGSRGDTF.

The chain combines TRBV5-1 with TRBJ1-4; no clear D gene. V was clipped by 2 bases and J by 8 bases, with 16 bases between them. The CDR3 is made up of 15 amino acids. The germline V gene encodes CDR1 SGHRS and CDR2 YFSETQ. CDR3 DNA sequence: TGCGCCAGCAGCTTCGGGGAGGTTGCGGGGGAAAAACTGTTTTTT. Protein: CASSFGEVAGEKLFF.

The chain links TRBV24-1 to TRBJ2-1; 8 positions match TRBD2. Germline lookup yields CDR1 KGHDR and CDR2 SFDVKD. This CDR3 has 15 amino acids. The junction had 7 bases not matched to a gene; V was cut back by 3 bases and J by 7 bases. The DNA for the CDR3 is TGTGCCACCAGTGATCCTCGGCGCGGGGGGAATGAGCAGTTCTTC. Its translation: CATSDPRRGGNEQFF.

The chain carries TRBV5-1 and TRBJ1-1, with no clear D. The germline gives CDR1 SGHRS, CDR2 YFSETQ. V was cut by 4 bases and J by 3 bases, with 10 bases left in between. The CDR3 is 13 amino acids. CDR3 sequence reads: CASSLERDTEAFF. In DNA, the CDR3 is TGCGCCAGCAGCCTGGAGAGGGACACTGAAGCTTTCTTT.

This chain links TRBV7-6 with TRBJ2-7; TRBD2 matches 11 bases. The CDR3 length is 14 residues. Trimming removed 3 bases from V and 2 bases from J; junction bases left unmatched: 0. The V gene's germline CDR1 is SGHVS and CDR2 FNYEAQ. The CDR3 nucleotides are TGTGCCAGCAGCTTTAGCGGGGGGGCCTACGAGCAGTACTTC. This gives the protein CASSFSGGAYEQYF. The whole variable domain, filled in from reference TRBV7-6 and TRBJ2-7, reads GAGVSQSPRYKVTKRGQDVALRCDPISGHVSLYWYRQALGQGPEFLTYFNYEAQQDKSGLPNDRFSAERPEGSISTLTIQRTEQRDSAMYRCASSFSGGAYEQYFGPGTRLTVT.

The chain carries TRBV6-5 and TRBJ2-3; D ambiguous. Per the germline V gene, CDR1 is MNHEY and CDR2 is SVGAGI. V shed 2 bases and J shed 4 bases, with 10 bases lying between them. CDR3 length: 14 residues. The CDR3 nucleotides read TGTGCCAGCAGTTACCCGGCCGGGTCAGATACGCAGTATTTT. Its protein is CASSYPAGSDTQYF.